These T cell receptor beta chains were read from a single sample in a study of blood T cell repertoires in COVID-19. Sequencing used immunoSEQ multiplex PCR; TCRdb keeps in-frame clones, though not all of them. In the table there are approximately 200,000 clones, more than 85% of which are singletons. Sequenced: peripheral blood. Receptors originate from a woman in her thirties with active or convalescent COVID-19. Each CDR3 is given with its conserved first and last residue. D genes are given only for firm matches. The size field is filled for only some rows; it gives once, few, many or a size class.

>TRBD2|TRBJ2-7|NA|TRBV7-7
CASSLGAGESYEQYF
TGTGCTAGCAGCTTAGGGGCGGGGGAGTCCTACGAGCAGTACTTC
>NA|TRBJ1-5|few|TRBV28
CASSLMGGNQPQHF
TGTGCCAGCAGTTTAATGGGGGGAAATCAGCCCCAGCATTTT
>NA|TRBJ2-7|NA|TRBV6-6
CASSLAHRDLLYEQYF
TGTGCCAGCAGCTTAGCCCACCGGGACTTACTGTACGAGCAGTACTTC
>NA|TRBJ2-1|NA|TRBV11-2
CASRGPGNNEQFF
TGTGCCAGCAGGGGCCCCGGGAACAATGAGCAGTTCTTC
>TRBD1|TRBJ1-6|NA|TRBV3-1/TRBV3-2
CASSQSGQAFNSPLHF
TGTGCCAGCAGCCAATCTGGACAGGCTTTTAATTCACCCCTCCACTTT
>TRBD2|TRBJ2-1|NA|TRBV4-1
CASSQVPILAGGRNEQFF
TGCGCCAGCAGCCAAGTGCCCATTTTAGCGGGGGGGCGGAATGAGCAGTTCTTC
>NA|TRBJ2-7|NA|TRBV5-5
CASSFSTRVYEQYF
TGTGCCAGCAGCTTTTCCACGCGGGTTTACGAGCAGTACTTC
>NA|TRBJ1-6|NA|TRBV2
CASGREINNSPLHF
TGTGCCAGCGGTAGGGAGATTAATAATTCACCCCTCCACTTT
>NA|TRBJ1-5|NA|TRBV6-5
CASSTRQDGNQPQHF
TGTGCCAGCAGTACCCGACAGGATGGGAATCAGCCCCAGCATTTT
>TRBD1|TRBJ1-2|NA|TRBV7-9
CASSLEGANYGYTF
TGTGCCAGCAGCTTAGAGGGGGCCAACTATGGCTACACCTTC
>NA|TRBJ1-5|NA|TRBV19
CASSIQSGQPQHF
TGTGCCAGTAGTATTCAGTCAGGTCAGCCCCAGCATTTT
>NA|TRBJ1-3|NA|TRBV19
CASIERGGSGNTIYF
TGTGCCAGTATCGAGAGGGGGGGCAGCGGAAACACCATATATTTT
>TRBD2|TRBJ2-5|NA|TRBV11-3
CASSVPGLAGGETQYF
TGTGCCAGCAGCGTTCCGGGACTAGCGGGGGGAGAGACCCAGTACTTC
>NA|TRBJ1-1|once|TRBV25-1
CASSEYGGPEAFF
TGTGCCAGCAGTGAATATGGGGGCCCGGAAGCTTTCTTT
>TRBD2|TRBJ2-3|NA|TRBV9
CASSVSGGPDTQYF
TGTGCCAGCAGCGTTAGCGGGGGACCAGATACGCAGTATTTT
>TRBD1|TRBJ1-6|NA|TRBV13
CASSPGVQGANSPLHF
TGTGCCAGCAGCCCCGGGGTTCAGGGGGCAAATTCACCCCTCCACTTT
>NA|TRBJ1-6|NA|TRBV27
CASGWDKNNSPLHF
TGTGCCAGCGGCTGGGACAAAAATAATTCACCCCTCCACTTT
>TRBD1|TRBJ1-6|NA|TRBV10-2
CASSPGTGGSPLHF
TGCGCCAGCAGCCCCGGGACAGGAGGATCACCCCTCCACTTT
>NA|TRBJ1-6|NA|TRBV7-6
CASSLRGNSYNSPLHF
TGTGCCAGCAGCTTACGGGGAAACTCCTATAATTCACCCCTCCACTTT
>TRBD2|TRBJ2-7|NA|TRBV19
CASSAGLVGYEQYF
TGTGCCAGTAGCGCCGGACTAGTAGGGTACGAGCAGTACTTC
>TRBD1|TRBJ2-1|NA|TRBV5-4
CASSLTTGSNEQFF
TGTGCCAGCAGCTTAACGACAGGGTCCAATGAGCAGTTCTTC
>TRBD1|TRBJ2-2|NA|TRBV10-3
CAIRTGGNTGELFF
TGTGCCATCCGGACAGGGGGAAACACCGGGGAGCTGTTTTTT
>TRBD2|TRBJ2-7|NA|TRBV5-1
CASSSAGTSGYEQYF
TGCGCCAGCAGCAGCGCCGGGACTAGCGGCTACGAGCAGTACTTC
>NA|TRBJ1-2|NA|TRBV2
CATTGYLGYTF
TGTGCCACCACAGGGTATTTAGGCTACACCTTC
>NA|TRBJ1-6|NA|TRBV14
CGWVDSGNSPLHF
TGTGGGTGGGTGGACAGCGGAAATTCACCCCTCCACTTT
>NA|TRBJ2-6|NA|TRBV28
CASTVGGPTGANVLTF
TGTGCCAGCACCGTAGGGGGTCCCACTGGGGCCAACGTCCTGACTTTC
>TRBD2|TRBJ2-1|NA|TRBV5-1
CASSNERGGPAGNEQFF
TGCGCCAGCAGCAACGAGCGGGGAGGGCCGGCTGGCAATGAGCAGTTCTTC
>NA|TRBJ1-2|NA|TRBV6-6
CASSKGFNYGYTF
TGTGCCAGCAGTAAGGGGTTTAACTATGGCTACACCTTC
>TRBD2|TRBJ2-7|NA|TRBV18
CASSHGGSRYEQYF
TGTGCCAGCTCACACGGCGGGAGTCGGTACGAGCAGTACTTC
>TRBD1|TRBJ1-4|NA|TRBV6-6
CASSYSSTGSNEKLFF
TGTGCCAGCAGTTACTCGTCGACAGGGAGTAATGAAAAACTGTTTTTT
>TRBD1|TRBJ1-2|NA|TRBV5-5
CASSRTGTGNYGYTF
TGTGCCAGCAGCCGGACAGGGACAGGAAACTATGGCTACACCTTC
>TRBD1|TRBJ2-7|NA|TRBV4-1
CASSQIGTGTYEQYF
TGCGCCAGCAGCCAAATAGGGACAGGGACCTACGAGCAGTACTTC
>NA|TRBJ2-1|once|TRBV25-1
CASSEFPQGWGEQFF
TGTGCCAGCAGTGAATTCCCCCAGGGGTGGGGTGAGCAGTTCTTC
>TRBD1|TRBJ1-6|NA|TRBV5-1
CASSLVVGTAGNSPLHF
TGCGCCAGCAGCTTGGTGGTGGGGACAGCAGGTAATTCACCCCTCCACTTT
>TRBD1|TRBJ1-5|NA|TRBV19
CASSAGFRDRGPQPQHF
TGTGCCAGTAGTGCAGGTTTCCGGGACAGGGGGCCTCAGCCCCAGCATTTT
>TRBD1|TRBJ1-1|NA|TRBV10-3
CAISGDRGPEAFF
TGTGCCATCAGTGGCGACAGGGGGCCTGAAGCTTTCTTT
>TRBD1|TRBJ1-5|NA|TRBV6-2/TRBV6-3
CASSYGSRTGLQPQHF
TGTGCCAGCAGTTACGGGTCCCGGACAGGGCTTCAGCCCCAGCATTTT
>NA|TRBJ2-1|once|TRBV28
CASSLELLYNEQFF
TGTGCCAGCAGTTTAGAACTCCTCTACAATGAGCAGTTCTTC
>TRBD2|TRBJ2-1|few|TRBV27
CASNLRTSGYNEQFF
TGTGCCAGCAACCTTCGGACTAGCGGATACAATGAGCAGTTCTTC
>NA|TRBJ1-4|NA|TRBV28
CASSLITTNEKLFF
TGTGCCAGCAGTTTAATCACAACTAATGAAAAACTGTTTTTT
>NA|TRBJ1-6|NA|TRBV5-1
CASSQGNAVNSPLHF
TGCGCCAGCAGCCAGGGGAACGCGGTGAATTCACCCCTCCACTTT
>NA|TRBJ2-3|NA|TRBV3-1/TRBV3-2
CASSQELTASHTQYF
TGTGCCAGCAGCCAAGAGCTGACAGCCAGTCATACGCAGTATTTT
>TRBD1|TRBJ1-1|NA|TRBV7-6
CASSPPGTGYTEAFF
TGTGCCAGCAGCCCTCCCGGGACAGGCTACACTGAAGCTTTCTTT
>NA|TRBJ2-7|NA|TRBV12-3/TRBV12-4
CASSLGLAYEQYF
TGTGCCAGCAGTTTAGGGTTAGCCTACGAGCAGTACTTC
>NA|TRBJ2-7|NA|TRBV20-1
CSARGSGEQYF
TGCAGTGCTAGAGGTTCCGGGGAGCAGTACTTC
>TRBD1|TRBJ1-2|few|TRBV28
CASSLGGTGGHGYTF
TGTGCCAGCAGTTTAGGCGGGACAGGAGGACATGGCTACACCTTC
>NA|TRBJ2-7|NA|TRBV21-1
CASSVGQSYEQYF
TGTGCCAGCAGCGTTGGACAGAGCTACGAGCAGTACTTC
>NA|TRBJ2-3|NA|TRBV28
CASSDRGGYTQYF
TGTGCCAGCAGTGACAGGGGAGGGTATACGCAGTATTTT
>TRBD2|TRBJ2-7|NA|TRBV19
CASSIGVGRAYEQYF
TGTGCCAGTAGTATTGGGGTCGGGAGGGCCTACGAGCAGTACTTC
>TRBD1|TRBJ2-5|NA|TRBV3-1/TRBV3-2
CASSQGQGGGETQYF
TGTGCCAGCAGCCAGGGACAGGGTGGGGGCGAGACCCAGTACTTC
>NA|TRBJ1-5|NA|TRBV24-1
CATSDTQAPYSNQPQHF
TGTGCCACCAGTGACACCCAGGCACCCTATAGCAATCAGCCCCAGCATTTT
>TRBD1|TRBJ1-2|NA|TRBV6-5
CASHREGTGLYGYTF
TGTGCCAGCCATCGAGAAGGGACAGGGCTCTATGGCTACACCTTC
>NA|TRBJ1-2|once|TRBV6-1
CASSENRAIGGYTF
TGTGCCAGCAGTGAAAACAGGGCAATAGGCGGCTACACCTTC
>TRBD1|TRBJ1-5|NA|TRBV2
CASRGQGANQPQHF
TGTGCCAGCAGGGGACAGGGAGCCAATCAGCCCCAGCATTTT
>NA|TRBJ2-1|NA|TRBV11-3
CASSLDHSYNEQFF
TGTGCCAGCAGCTTAGATCACAGTTACAATGAGCAGTTCTTC